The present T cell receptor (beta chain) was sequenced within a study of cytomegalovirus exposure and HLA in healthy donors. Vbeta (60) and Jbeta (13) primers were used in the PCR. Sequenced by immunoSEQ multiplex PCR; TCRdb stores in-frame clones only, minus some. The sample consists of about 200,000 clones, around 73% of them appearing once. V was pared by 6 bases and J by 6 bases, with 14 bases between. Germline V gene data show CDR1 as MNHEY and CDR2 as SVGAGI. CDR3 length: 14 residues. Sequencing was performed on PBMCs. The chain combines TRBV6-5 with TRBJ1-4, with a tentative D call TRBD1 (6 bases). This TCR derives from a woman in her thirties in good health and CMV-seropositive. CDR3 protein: CASSRRRGYEKLFF. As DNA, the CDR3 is TGTGCCAGCAGCCGCCGCAGGGGTTATGAAAAACTGTTTTTT.